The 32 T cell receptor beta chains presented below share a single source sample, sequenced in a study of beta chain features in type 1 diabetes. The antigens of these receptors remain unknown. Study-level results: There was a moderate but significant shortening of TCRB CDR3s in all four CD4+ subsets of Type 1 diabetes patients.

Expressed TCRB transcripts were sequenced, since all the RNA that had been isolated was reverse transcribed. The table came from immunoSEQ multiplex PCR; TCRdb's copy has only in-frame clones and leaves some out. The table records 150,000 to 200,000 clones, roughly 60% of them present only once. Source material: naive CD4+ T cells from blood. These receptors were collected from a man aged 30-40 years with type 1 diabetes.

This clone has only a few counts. In DNA form, the CDR3 reads TGCAGCGCCGGGGACGGCCTCCAAGAGACCCAGTACTTC. The encoded protein is CSAGDGLQETQYF. The genes are TRBV29-1 and TRBJ2-5; either TRBD1 or TRBD2 may fit D (5 bases each). There are 13 residues in the CDR3. Between the trimmed V and J ends, which lost 7 bases and 1 base, there was a span of 13 bases. CDR1 and CDR2 from the germline V gene are SQVTM and ANQGSEA.

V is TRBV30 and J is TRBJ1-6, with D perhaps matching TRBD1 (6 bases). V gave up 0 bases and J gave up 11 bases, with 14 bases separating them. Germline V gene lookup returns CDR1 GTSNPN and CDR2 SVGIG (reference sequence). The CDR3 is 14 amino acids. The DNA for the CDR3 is TGTGCCTGGAGTGTAATCAGGGGTGCAGCACCCCTCCACTTT. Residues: CAWSVIRGAAPLHF. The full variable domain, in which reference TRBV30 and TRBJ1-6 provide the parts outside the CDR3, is SQTIHQWPATLVQPVGSPLSLECTVEGTSNPNLYWYRQAAGRGLQLLFYSVGIGQISSEVPQNLSASRPQDRQFILSSKKLLLSDSGFYLCAWSVIRGAAPLHFGNGTRLTVT.

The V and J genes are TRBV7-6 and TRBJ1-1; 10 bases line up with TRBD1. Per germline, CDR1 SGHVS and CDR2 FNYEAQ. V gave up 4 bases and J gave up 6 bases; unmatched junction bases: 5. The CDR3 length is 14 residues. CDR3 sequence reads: CASSSGQGSAEAFF. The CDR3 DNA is TGTGCCAGCAGCTCGGGACAGGGGAGCGCTGAAGCTTTCTTT.

In nucleotides, the CDR3 is TGTGCCAGCTCACCCCAACAGGGGCTAGAAGAGACCCAGTACTTC. Translation: CASSPQQGLEETQYF. The chain links TRBV18 to TRBJ2-5; TRBD1 aligns across 7 bases. Germline loops: CDR1 KGHSH, CDR2 LQKENI. The CDR3 is 15 amino acids. J gave up 3 bases and V 3 bases, and 7 bases lay outside the gene matches.

The CDR3 bases are TGCAGCTCCCCTCATGGGGGTGTGGGTGAAAAACTGTTTTTT. Protein product: CSSPHGGVGEKLFF. The genes are TRBV29-1 and TRBJ1-4, with D perhaps matching TRBD1 (5 bases). The germline CDR1 and CDR2 sequences are SQVTM and ANQGSEA. V lost 8 bases, J lost 7 bases, and 20 bases lay in between. The CDR3 is 14 residues long.

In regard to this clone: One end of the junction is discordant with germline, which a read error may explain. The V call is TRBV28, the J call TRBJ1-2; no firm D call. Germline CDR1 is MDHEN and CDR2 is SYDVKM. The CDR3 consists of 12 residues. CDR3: CASWDPNYGYTF. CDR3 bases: TGTGCCAGCTGGGATCCTAATTATGGCTACACCTTC.

DNA of the CDR3: TGTGCCTGGAGTCGGACTAGCGGGAACAATGAGCAGTTCTTC. This gives the protein CAWSRTSGNNEQFF. The V gene is TRBV30, the J gene TRBJ2-1, with TRBD2 identical over 12 bases. CDR1 is GTSNPN and CDR2 is SVGIG in the germline V gene (reference sequence). With V trimmed by 2 bases and J by 5 bases, 1 base remained unmatched. The CDR3 is 14 residues long.

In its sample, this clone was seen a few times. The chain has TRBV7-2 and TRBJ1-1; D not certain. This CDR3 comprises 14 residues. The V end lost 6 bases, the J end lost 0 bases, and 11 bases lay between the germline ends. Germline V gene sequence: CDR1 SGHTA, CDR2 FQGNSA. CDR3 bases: TGTGCCAGCAGGTTACAGAACCTGAACACTGAAGCTTTCTTT. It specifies CASRLQNLNTEAFF.

The CDR3 sequence: CASSLTGYNEQFF. CDR3 nucleotide sequence: TGTGCCAGCAGTCTCACCGGATACAATGAGCAGTTCTTC. V and J are TRBV11-2 and TRBJ2-1; unclear D gene. The length of the CDR3 is 13 residues. Trimming shortened V by 6 bases and J by 4 bases, and 10 bases separated the two germline ends. Germline loops: CDR1 SGHAT, CDR2 FQNNGV. The variable domain in full, with the rest retrieved from reference TRBV11-2 and TRBJ2-1, is EAGVAQSPRYKIIEKRQSVAFWCNPISGHATLYWYQQILGQGPKLLIQFQNNGVVDDSQLPKDRFSAERLKGVDSTLKIQPAKLEDSAVYLCASSLTGYNEQFFGPGTRLTVL.

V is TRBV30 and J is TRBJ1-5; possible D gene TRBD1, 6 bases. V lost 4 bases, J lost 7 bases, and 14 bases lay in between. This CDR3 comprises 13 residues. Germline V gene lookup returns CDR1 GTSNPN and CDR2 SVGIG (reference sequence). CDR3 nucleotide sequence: TGTGCCTGGACCGAAACGACAGGCCAGCCCCAGCATTTT. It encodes CAWTETTGQPQHF.

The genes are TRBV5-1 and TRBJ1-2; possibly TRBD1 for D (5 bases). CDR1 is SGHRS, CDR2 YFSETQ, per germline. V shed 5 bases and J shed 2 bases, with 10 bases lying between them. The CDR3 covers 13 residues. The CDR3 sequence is CASRSDNNYGYTF. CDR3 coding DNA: TGCGCCAGCAGATCGGACAACAACTATGGCTACACCTTC.

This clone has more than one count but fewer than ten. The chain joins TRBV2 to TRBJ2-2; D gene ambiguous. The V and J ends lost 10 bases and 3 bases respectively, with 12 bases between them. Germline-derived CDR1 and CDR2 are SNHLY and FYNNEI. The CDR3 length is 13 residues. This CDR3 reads CATVSSYTGELFF. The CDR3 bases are TGTGCCACCGTGAGCAGCTACACCGGGGAGCTGTTTTTT.

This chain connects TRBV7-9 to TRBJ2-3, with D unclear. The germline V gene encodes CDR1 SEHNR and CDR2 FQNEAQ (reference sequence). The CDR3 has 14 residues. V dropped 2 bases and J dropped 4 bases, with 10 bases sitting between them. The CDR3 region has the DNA TGTGCCAGCAGCTTACTCGGCAATGCAGATACGCAGTATTTT. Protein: CASSLLGNADTQYF.

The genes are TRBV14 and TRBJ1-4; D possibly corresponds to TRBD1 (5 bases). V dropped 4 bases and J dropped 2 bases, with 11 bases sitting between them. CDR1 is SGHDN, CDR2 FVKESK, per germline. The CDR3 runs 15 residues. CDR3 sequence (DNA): TGTGCCAGCAGCCGCCTGCAGGGTACTAATGAAAAACTGTTTTTT. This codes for CASSRLQGTNEKLFF.

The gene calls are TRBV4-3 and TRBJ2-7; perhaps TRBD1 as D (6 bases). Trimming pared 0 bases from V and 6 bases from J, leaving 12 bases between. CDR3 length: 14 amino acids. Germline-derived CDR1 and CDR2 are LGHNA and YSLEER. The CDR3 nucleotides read TGCGCCAGCAGCCAAGATGGGGCAGGGGCCGAGCAGTACTTC. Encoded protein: CASSQDGAGAEQYF.

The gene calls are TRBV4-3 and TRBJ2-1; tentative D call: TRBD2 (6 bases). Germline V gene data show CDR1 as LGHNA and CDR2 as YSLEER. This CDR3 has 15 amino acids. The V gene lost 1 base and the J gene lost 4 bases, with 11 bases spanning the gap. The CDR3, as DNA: TGCGCCAGCAGCCAAGGGAGGGCATCTTACAATGAGCAGTTCTTC. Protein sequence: CASSQGRASYNEQFF.

CDR3 residues: CASSPPAGENTGELFF. CDR3 DNA: TGTGCCAGCTCACCACCGGCAGGGGAGAACACCGGGGAGCTGTTTTTT. V gene TRBV18 combines with J gene TRBJ2-2; D is perhaps TRBD1 (6 bases). The germline V gene encodes CDR1 KGHSH and CDR2 LQKENI. V lost 0 bases to trimming and J lost 1 base, with 9 bases between them. The CDR3 has 16 residues.

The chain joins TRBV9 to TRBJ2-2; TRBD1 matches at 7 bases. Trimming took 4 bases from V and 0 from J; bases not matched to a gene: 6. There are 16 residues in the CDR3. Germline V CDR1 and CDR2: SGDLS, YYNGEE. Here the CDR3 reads CASSTTGAANTGELFF. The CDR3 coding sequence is TGTGCCAGCAGCACAACAGGGGCAGCGAACACCGGGGAGCTGTTTTTT.

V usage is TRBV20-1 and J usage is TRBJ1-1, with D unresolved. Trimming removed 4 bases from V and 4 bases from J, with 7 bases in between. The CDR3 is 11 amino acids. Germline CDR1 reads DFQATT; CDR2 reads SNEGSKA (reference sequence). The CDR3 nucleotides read TGCAGTGCTAATGGAGGCACTGAAGCTTTCTTT. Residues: CSANGGTEAFF.

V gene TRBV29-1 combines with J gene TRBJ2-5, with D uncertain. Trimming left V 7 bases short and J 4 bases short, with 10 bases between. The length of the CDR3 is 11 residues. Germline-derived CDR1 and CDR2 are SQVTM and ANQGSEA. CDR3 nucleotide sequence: TGCAGCGGGCAGTTTGGAGAGACCCAGTACTTC. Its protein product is CSGQFGETQYF.

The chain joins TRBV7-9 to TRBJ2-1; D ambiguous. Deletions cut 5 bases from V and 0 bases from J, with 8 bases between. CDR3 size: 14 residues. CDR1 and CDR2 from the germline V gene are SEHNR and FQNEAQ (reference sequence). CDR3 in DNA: TGTGCCAGCAGCCCCGTAAGCTCCTACAATGAGCAGTTCTTC. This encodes CASSPVSSYNEQFF.

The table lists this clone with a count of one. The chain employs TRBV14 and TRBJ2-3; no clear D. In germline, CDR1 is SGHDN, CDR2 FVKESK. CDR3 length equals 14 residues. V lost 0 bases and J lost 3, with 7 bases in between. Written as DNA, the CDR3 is TGTGCCAGCAGCCAAGATCATTCTACAGATACGCAGTATTTT. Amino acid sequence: CASSQDHSTDTQYF.

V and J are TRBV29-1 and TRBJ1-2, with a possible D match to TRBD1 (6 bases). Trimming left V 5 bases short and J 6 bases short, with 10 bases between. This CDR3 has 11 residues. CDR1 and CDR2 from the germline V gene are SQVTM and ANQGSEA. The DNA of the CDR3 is TGCAGCGTTTCCTGGACAGATGGCTACACCTTC. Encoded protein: CSVSWTDGYTF.

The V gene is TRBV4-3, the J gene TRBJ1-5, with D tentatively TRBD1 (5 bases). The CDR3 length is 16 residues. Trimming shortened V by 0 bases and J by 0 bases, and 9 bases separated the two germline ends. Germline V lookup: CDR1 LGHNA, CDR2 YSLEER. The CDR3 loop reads CASSQDGGYSNQPQHF. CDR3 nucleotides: TGCGCCAGCAGCCAAGACGGGGGATATAGCAATCAGCCCCAGCATTTT.

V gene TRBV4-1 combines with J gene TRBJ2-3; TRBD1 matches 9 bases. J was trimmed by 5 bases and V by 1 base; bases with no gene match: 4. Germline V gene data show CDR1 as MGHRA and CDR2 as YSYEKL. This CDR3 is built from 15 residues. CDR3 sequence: CASSQGTGDVDTQYF. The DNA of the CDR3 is TGCGCCAGCAGCCAAGGGACAGGGGACGTAGATACGCAGTATTTT.

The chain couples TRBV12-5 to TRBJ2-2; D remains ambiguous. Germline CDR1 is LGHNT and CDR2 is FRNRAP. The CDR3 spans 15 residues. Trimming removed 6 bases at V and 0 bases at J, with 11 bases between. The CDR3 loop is CASGPDRPNTGELFF. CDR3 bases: TGTGCTAGTGGCCCGGACCGTCCGAACACCGGGGAGCTGTTTTTT.

Written as DNA, the CDR3 is TGTGCCAGCAGCAGGGACAAAAACTGGAATGAGCAGTTCTTC. It yields the protein CASSRDKNWNEQFF. The V and J genes are TRBV2 and TRBJ2-1; tentative D call: TRBD1 (6 bases). V lost 6 bases, J lost 7 bases, and 16 bases lay in between. Germline CDR1 and CDR2: SNHLY and FYNNEI. CDR3 length: 14 residues. Based on the CDR3 plus reference TRBV2 and TRBJ2-1, the full variable domain is EPEVTQTPSHQVTQMGQEVILRCVPISNHLYFYWYRQILGQKVEFLVSFYNNEISEKSEIFDDQFSVERPDGSNFTLKIRSTKLEDSAMYFCASSRDKNWNEQFFGPGTRLTVL.

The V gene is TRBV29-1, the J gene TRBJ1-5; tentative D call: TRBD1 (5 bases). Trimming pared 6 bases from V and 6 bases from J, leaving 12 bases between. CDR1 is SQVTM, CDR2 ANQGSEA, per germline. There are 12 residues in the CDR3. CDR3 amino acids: CSVGQVGQPQHF. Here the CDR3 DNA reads TGCAGCGTAGGACAAGTGGGTCAGCCCCAGCATTTT.

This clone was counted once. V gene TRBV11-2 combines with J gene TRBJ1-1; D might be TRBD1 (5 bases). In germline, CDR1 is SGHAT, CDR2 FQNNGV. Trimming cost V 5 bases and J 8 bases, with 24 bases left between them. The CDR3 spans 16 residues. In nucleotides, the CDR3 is TGTGCCAGCAGCCATCGCGTATCGACAGCTTTCGGAGAAGCTTTCTTT. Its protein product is CASSHRVSTAFGEAFF. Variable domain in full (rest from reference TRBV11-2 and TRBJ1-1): EAGVAQSPRYKIIEKRQSVAFWCNPISGHATLYWYQQILGQGPKLLIQFQNNGVVDDSQLPKDRFSAERLKGVDSTLKIQPAKLEDSAVYLCASSHRVSTAFGEAFFGQGTRLTVV.

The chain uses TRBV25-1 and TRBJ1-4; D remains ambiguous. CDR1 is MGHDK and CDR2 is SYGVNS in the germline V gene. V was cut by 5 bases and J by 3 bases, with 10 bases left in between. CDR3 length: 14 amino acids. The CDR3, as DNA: TGTGCCAGCAGTTTAGAGAGCGCTAATGAAAAACTGTTTTTT. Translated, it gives CASSLESANEKLFF.

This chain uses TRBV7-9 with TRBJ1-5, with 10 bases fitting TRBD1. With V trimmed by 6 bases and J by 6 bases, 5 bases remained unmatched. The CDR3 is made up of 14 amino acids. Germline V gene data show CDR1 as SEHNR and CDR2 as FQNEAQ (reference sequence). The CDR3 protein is CASSLGQGSQPQHF. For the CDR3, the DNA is TGTGCCAGCAGTTTGGGACAGGGGAGTCAGCCCCAGCATTTT. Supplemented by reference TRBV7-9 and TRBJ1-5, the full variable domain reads DTGVSQNPRHKITKRGQNVTFRCDPISEHNRLYWYRQTLGQGPEFLTYFQNEAQLEKSRLLSDRFSAERPKGSFSTLEIQRTEQGDSAMYLCASSLGQGSQPQHFGDGTRLSIL.

CDR3: CASRIDQETQYF. The CDR3 DNA sequence: TGCGCCAGCAGAATAGACCAAGAGACCCAGTACTTC. The chain links TRBV10-2 to TRBJ2-5; no definite D call. V lost 6 bases and J lost 0, with 5 bases in between. The CDR3 loop spans 12 amino acids. CDR1 WSHSY and CDR2 SAAADI come from the germline V gene.